This T cell receptor beta chain was recorded in a study of blood T cell repertoires in COVID-19. Study at large: Sites in the United States, Italy and Spain provided acute and convalescent COVID-19 samples. Sample material is recorded as cDNA or gDNA derived from T cells, B-cell-depleted T cells, or PBMCs.

The table came from immunoSEQ multiplex PCR; TCRdb's copy has only in-frame clones and leaves some out. The data contain 250,000 or so clones, 75% to 95% of them singletons. Germline loops: CDR1 MNHEY, CDR2 SVGEGT. V dropped 0 bases and J dropped 0 bases, with 4 bases sitting between them. CDR3 length: 14 residues. Self-reported history from a screening survey and questionnaire set each donor's cohort. This clonotype originated in a man aged 35 to 55 who had been exposed to COVID-19. The J gene is TRBJ2-3, the V gene TRBV6-2 or TRBV6-3; no firm D call. The sample consisted of PBMCs or T cells enriched from blood (not recorded which). This CDR3 reads CASSYSSSTDTQYF. The CDR3 DNA is TGTGCCAGCAGTTACTCATCGAGCACAGATACGCAGTATTTT.